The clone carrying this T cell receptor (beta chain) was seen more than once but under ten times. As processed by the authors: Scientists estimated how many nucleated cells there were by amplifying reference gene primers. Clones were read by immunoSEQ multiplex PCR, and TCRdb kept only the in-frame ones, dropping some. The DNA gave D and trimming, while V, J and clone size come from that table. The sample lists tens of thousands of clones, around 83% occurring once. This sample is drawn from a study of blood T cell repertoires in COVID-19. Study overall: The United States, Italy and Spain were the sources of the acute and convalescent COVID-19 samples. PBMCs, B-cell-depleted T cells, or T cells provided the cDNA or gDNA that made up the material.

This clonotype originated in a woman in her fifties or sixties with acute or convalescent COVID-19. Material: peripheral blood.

This CDR3 reads CASSFLQGSDEKLFF. Here the CDR3 DNA reads TGTGCCAGCAGCTTCCTACAGGGTTCCGATGAAAAACTGTTTTTT. The V and J genes are TRBV7-9 and TRBJ1-4, with D possibly matching TRBD1 (6 bases). The germline V gene encodes CDR1 SEHNR and CDR2 FQNEAQ (reference sequence). CDR3 length equals 15 residues. V was cut by 3 bases and J by 6 bases, with 14 bases left in between. Complete variable domain (other parts from reference TRBV7-9 and TRBJ1-4): DTGVSQNPRHKITKRGQNVTFRCDPISEHNRLYWYRQTLGQGPEFLTYFQNEAQLEKSRLLSDRFSAERPKGSFSTLEIQRTEQGDSAMYLCASSFLQGSDEKLFFGSGTQLSVL.